The rows below give T cell receptor beta chains drawn from one sample of a study of CD8 T cells in ankylosing spondylitis. TCRdb reanalysed the 5' RACE reads using MiXCR and keeps one entry per CDR3 protein. This sample carries approximately 220,000 distinct CDR3 sequences, 15% to 20% of them seen once, and the ten largest clones take approximately 46%. The sequencing sample was made of blood, either unsorted or a sorted T cell fraction (not recorded which). These receptor sequences come from a male donor with ankylosing spondylitis. Both conserved end residues are part of each CDR3. D genes are given only for firm matches. Rows give clone size only sometimes, using once, few, many, or a class for an expanded clone.

d_gene | abundance | j_gene | v_gene | CDR3aa | CDR3nt
- | - | TRBJ2-1 | TRBV12-3/TRBV12-4 | CASSSSGWGSNEQFF | TGTGCCAGCAGCTCCTCGGGGTGGGGTTCTAATGAGCAGTTCTTC
TRBD2 | few | TRBJ2-1 | TRBV28 | CASSLFSGRTYNEQFF | TGTGCCAGCAGTTTGTTTAGCGGGCGGACTTACAATGAGCAGTTCTTC
- | - | TRBJ1-5 | TRBV27 | CASSFEASGNQPQHF | TGTGCCAGCAGTTTCGAGGCTTCAGGCAATCAGCCCCAGCATTTT
TRBD1 | many | TRBJ2-7 | TRBV10-3 | CATSNPGTEAYEQYF | TGTGCCACTTCAAACCCAGGGACAGAAGCTTACGAGCAGTACTTC
- | few | TRBJ1-2 | TRBV7-2 | CASSLGEFGGGYGYTF | TGTGCCAGCAGCTTAGGAGAGTTCGGGGGTGGCTATGGCTACACCTTC
- | many | TRBJ2-7 | TRBV20-1 | CSGGTTDSYEQYF | TGCAGTGGTGGGACAACTGACTCCTACGAGCAGTACTTC
TRBD1 | few | TRBJ1-1 | TRBV6-1 | CASRGVGTGAMNTEAFF | TGTGCCAGCAGGGGGGTTGGGACAGGGGCTATGAACACTGAAGCTTTCTTT
- | - | TRBJ2-1 | TRBV20-1 | CSARMVYQYNEQFF | TGCAGTGCTAGAATGGTATATCAATACAATGAGCAGTTCTTC
- | many | TRBJ1-5 | TRBV20-1 | CSAQEYNQPQHF | TGCAGTGCCCAGGAATACAATCAGCCCCAGCATTTT
- | - | TRBJ1-2 | TRBV29-1 | CSVEFAFDGYTF | TGCAGCGTTGAATTTGCGTTTGATGGCTACACCTTC
TRBD2 | - | TRBJ2-7 | TRBV9 | CASSPTPGGRVQVAAYEQYF | TGTGCCAGCAGCCCTACCCCCGGCGGGAGGGTACAAGTGGCTGCCTACGAGCAGTACTTC
TRBD1 | few | TRBJ2-1 | TRBV5-1 | CASSFYRGDNNEQFF | TGCGCCAGCAGCTTTTACAGGGGGGATAACAATGAGCAGTTCTTC
- | once | TRBJ2-1 | TRBV18 | CASSPDTRPNEQFF | TGTGCCAGCTCACCAGACACTCGACCTAATGAGCAGTTCTTC
- | few | TRBJ2-7 | TRBV4-1 | CASSQEGDSTEQYF | TGCGCCAGCAGCCAAGAAGGTGACTCCACCGAGCAGTACTTC
TRBD1 | few | TRBJ1-1 | TRBV2 | CASSVPWGGGWANTEAFF | TGTGCCAGCAGCGTCCCTTGGGGAGGGGGCTGGGCTAACACTGAAGCTTTCTTT
TRBD2 | - | TRBJ2-3 | TRBV7-6 | CASSLTRSGGTDTQYF | TGTGCCAGCAGCTTAACCCGTAGCGGGGGCACAGATACGCAGTATTTT
- | many | TRBJ2-5 | TRBV29-1 | CSVEGDSKGAQETQYF | TGCAGCGTTGAAGGTGATAGTAAAGGGGCTCAAGAGACCCAGTACTTC
TRBD2 | - | TRBJ2-7 | TRBV29-1 | CSVAMGLAGGPHTSFDEQYF | TGCAGCGTTGCTATGGGACTAGCGGGAGGGCCCCACACCTCCTTTGACGAGCAGTACTTC
- | - | TRBJ1-6 | TRBV15 | CATSRESGASNSPLHF | TGTGCCACCAGCAGAGAATCAGGGGCATCGAATTCACCCCTCCACTTT
- | few | TRBJ2-1 | TRBV11-2 | CASSLGMGFNEQFF | TGTGCCAGCAGCTTAGGGATGGGGTTCAATGAGCAGTTCTTC
- | - | TRBJ1-6 | TRBV4-1 | CASSQPGYYNSPLHF | TGCGCCAGCAGCCAACCGGGATACTATAATTCACCCCTCCACTTT
TRBD2 | - | TRBJ2-3 | TRBV12-3/TRBV12-4 | CASSSPPGLASTDTQYF | TGTGCCAGCAGTTCCCCCCCGGGACTAGCAAGCACAGATACGCAGTATTTT
- | - | TRBJ2-1 | TRBV4-1 | CASSQDGGTAAYNEQFF | TGCGCCAGCAGCCAAGATGGGGGGACTGCTGCCTACAATGAGCAGTTCTTC
- | - | TRBJ1-5 | TRBV14 | CASSLGYGNQPQHF | TGTGCCAGCAGCCTTGGTTATGGCAATCAGCCCCAGCATTTT
- | - | TRBJ2-3 | TRBV9 | CASSVDYTDTQYF | TGTGCCAGCAGCGTAGACTACACAGATACGCAGTATTTT
- | few | TRBJ2-3 | TRBV28 | CASRPQGFRDTQYF | TGTGCCAGCCGCCCGCAGGGCTTTAGAGATACGCAGTATTTT
- | - | TRBJ1-2 | TRBV2 | CASTERGSPYGYTF | TGTGCCAGCACCGAACGTGGCAGTCCCTATGGCTACACCTTC
- | many | TRBJ2-1 | TRBV12-3/TRBV12-4 | CASSSGTINEQFF | TGTGCCAGCAGTTCCGGGACGATCAATGAGCAGTTCTTC
TRBD2 | many | TRBJ2-1 | TRBV29-1 | CSPITSPGLAGEDNEQFF | TGCAGCCCTATCACCAGCCCGGGACTAGCGGGAGAGGACAATGAGCAGTTCTTC
- | - | TRBJ1-1 | TRBV7-6 | CASSLFWGSPEAFF | TGTGCCAGCAGCTTATTTTGGGGAAGCCCAGAAGCTTTCTTT
TRBD2 | - | TRBJ2-5 | TRBV4-2 | CASSQAPRGGGAEETQYF | TGTGCCAGCAGCCAAGCTCCCCGGGGCGGGGGGGCTGAAGAGACCCAGTACTTC
TRBD1 | few | TRBJ2-7 | TRBV10-3 | CAISEQGQGVYEQYF | TGTGCCATCAGTGAGCAGGGACAGGGCGTCTACGAGCAGTACTTC
- | - | TRBJ1-2 | TRBV12-3/TRBV12-4 | CASRSVGASTNYGYTF | TGTGCCAGCAGGAGTGTCGGGGCCAGCACCAACTATGGCTACACCTTC
- | - | TRBJ2-1 | TRBV6-5 | CASSYYAGEQFF | TGTGCCAGCAGTTACTACGCGGGTGAGCAGTTCTTC
- | few | TRBJ2-7 | TRBV12-3/TRBV12-4 | CASSPYTNSYEQYF | TGTGCCAGCAGTCCCTACACGAACTCCTACGAGCAGTACTTC
- | - | TRBJ2-3 | TRBV7-8 | CASSLLSTASTDTQYF | TGTGCCAGCAGCTTACTGTCGACGGCTAGCACAGATACGCAGTATTTT
- | few | TRBJ2-7 | TRBV7-8 | CASSLFGVYQQYF | TGTGCCAGCAGCTTATTTGGGGTCTACCAGCAGTACTTC
TRBD2 | - | TRBJ2-1 | TRBV6-1 | CASSPLAGGHQFF | TGTGCCAGCAGTCCCCTAGCGGGGGGACACCAGTTCTTC
- | - | TRBJ2-7 | TRBV7-9 | CASSSAGTHEQYF | TGTGCCAGCAGCTCGGCAGGTACCCACGAGCAGTACTTC
- | few | TRBJ2-7 | TRBV4-3 | CASSQDYGGYEQYF | TGCGCCAGCAGCCAAGATTATGGGGGCTACGAGCAGTACTTC
- | once | TRBJ1-2 | TRBV6-1 | CASNPGDPNYGYTF | TGTGCCAGCAACCCGGGGGACCCTAACTATGGCTACACCTTC
- | - | TRBJ1-5 | TRBV4-3 | CASSQDWAGYQPQHF | TGCGCCAGCAGCCAAGACTGGGCGGGGTATCAGCCCCAGCATTTT
TRBD2 | - | TRBJ2-5 | TRBV20-1 | CSARDQERGVQETQYF | TGCAGTGCTAGAGATCAGGAGCGGGGGGTCCAAGAGACCCAGTACTTC
- | few | TRBJ2-3 | TRBV12-3/TRBV12-4 | CASSLPTADTQYF | TGTGCCAGCAGTTTACCCACCGCAGATACGCAGTATTTT
- | many | TRBJ1-2 | TRBV12-3/TRBV12-4 | CASSLVGSGNRDHYGYTF | TGTGCCAGCAGTTTAGTTGGGTCGGGGAACAGGGACCACTATGGCTACACCTTC
TRBD1 | few | TRBJ2-7 | TRBV9 | CASSVDPGGSYEQYF | TGTGCCAGCAGCGTAGATCCAGGGGGATCCTACGAGCAGTACTTC
- | - | TRBJ1-6 | TRBV7-9 | CASAQGSSYNSPLHF | TGTGCCAGCGCCCAGGGGTCCTCCTATAATTCACCCCTCCACTTT
- | few | TRBJ2-1 | TRBV29-1 | CSVADSPYNEQFF | TGCAGCGTGGCGGACAGTCCCTACAATGAGCAGTTCTTC
- | many | TRBJ2-1 | TRBV7-8 | CASRDSHEQFF | TGTGCCAGCAGAGATAGCCATGAGCAGTTCTTC
- | - | TRBJ2-7 | TRBV7-6 | CASSSSRSGEQYF | TGTGCCAGCAGCTCCTCACGGTCTGGGGAGCAGTACTTC
TRBD2 | - | TRBJ2-3 | TRBV29-1 | CSGGLAGDDTQYF | TGCAGCGGGGGACTAGCGGGAGATGATACGCAGTATTTT
- | few | TRBJ2-5 | TRBV7-9 | CASSLARDETGGETQYF | TGTGCCAGCAGCTTAGCGCGAGACGAGACCGGAGGAGAGACCCAGTACTTC
- | many | TRBJ2-2 | TRBV12-3/TRBV12-4 | CASLGAEDTGELFF | TGTGCCAGTTTAGGAGCGGAGGACACCGGGGAGCTGTTTTTT
- | few | TRBJ2-3 | TRBV15 | CATSREGPWADTQYF | TGTGCCACCAGCAGAGAAGGTCCCTGGGCAGATACGCAGTATTTT
- | many | TRBJ1-2 | TRBV7-9 | CASSFGSNYGYTF | TGTGCCAGCAGCTTTGGGTCCAACTATGGCTACACCTTC
TRBD1 | many | TRBJ1-1 | TRBV12-3/TRBV12-4 | CASTLVGQGLGNTEAFF | TGTGCCAGCACCCTAGTGGGACAGGGTTTGGGGAACACTGAAGCTTTCTTT
TRBD1 | - | TRBJ2-2 | TRBV6-2/TRBV6-3 | CASSYTYRGRNTGELFF | TGTGCCAGCAGTTACACCTACAGGGGGCGAAACACCGGGGAGCTGTTTTTT